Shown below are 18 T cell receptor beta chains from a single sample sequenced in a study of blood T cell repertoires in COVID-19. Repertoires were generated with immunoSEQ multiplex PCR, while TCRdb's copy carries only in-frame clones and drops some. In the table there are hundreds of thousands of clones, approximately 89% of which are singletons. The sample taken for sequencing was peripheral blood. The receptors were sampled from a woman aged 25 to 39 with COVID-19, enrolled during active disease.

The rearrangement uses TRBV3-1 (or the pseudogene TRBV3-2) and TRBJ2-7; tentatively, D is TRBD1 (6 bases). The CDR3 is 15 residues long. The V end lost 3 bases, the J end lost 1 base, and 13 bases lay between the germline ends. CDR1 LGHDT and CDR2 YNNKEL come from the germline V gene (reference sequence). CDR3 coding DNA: TGTGCCAGCAGCCAGGCGGGCACAGGGTCCTACGAGCAGTACTTC. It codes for CASSQAGTGSYEQYF.

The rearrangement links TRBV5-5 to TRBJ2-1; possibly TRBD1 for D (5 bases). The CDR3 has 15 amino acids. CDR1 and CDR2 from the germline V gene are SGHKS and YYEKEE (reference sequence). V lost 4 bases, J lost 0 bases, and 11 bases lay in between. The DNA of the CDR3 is TGTGCCAGCAGCGTATACAGGAGCTCCTACAATGAGCAGTTCTTC. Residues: CASSVYRSSYNEQFF. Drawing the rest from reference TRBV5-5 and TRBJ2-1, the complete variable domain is DAGVTQSPTHLIKTRGQQVTLRCSPISGHKSVSWYQQVLGQGPQFIFQYYEKEERGRGNFPDRFSARQFPNYSSELNVNALLLGDSALYLCASSVYRSSYNEQFFGPGTRLTVL.

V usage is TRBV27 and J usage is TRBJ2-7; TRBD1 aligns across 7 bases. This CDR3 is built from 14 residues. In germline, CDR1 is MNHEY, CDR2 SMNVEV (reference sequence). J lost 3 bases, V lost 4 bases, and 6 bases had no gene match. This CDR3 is CASSSLGQLYEQYF. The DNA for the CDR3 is TGTGCCAGCAGTTCGTTGGGACAGCTCTACGAGCAGTACTTC.

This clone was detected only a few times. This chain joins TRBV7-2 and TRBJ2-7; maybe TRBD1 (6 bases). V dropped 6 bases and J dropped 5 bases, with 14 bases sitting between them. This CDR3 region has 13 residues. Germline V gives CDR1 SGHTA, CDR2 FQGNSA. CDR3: CASSFLTGHEQYF. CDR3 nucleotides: TGTGCCAGCAGTTTCCTTACAGGGCACGAGCAGTACTTC.

CDR3 amino acids: CASNRETQETQYF. DNA for the CDR3: TGTGCCAGCAACAGGGAAACGCAAGAGACCCAGTACTTC. V usage is TRBV9 and J usage is TRBJ2-5; D perhaps matches TRBD1 (6 bases). This CDR3 comprises 13 residues. Per the germline V gene, CDR1 is SGDLS and CDR2 is YYNGEE. V lost 6 bases and J 2 bases, leaving 11 bases between the germline ends.

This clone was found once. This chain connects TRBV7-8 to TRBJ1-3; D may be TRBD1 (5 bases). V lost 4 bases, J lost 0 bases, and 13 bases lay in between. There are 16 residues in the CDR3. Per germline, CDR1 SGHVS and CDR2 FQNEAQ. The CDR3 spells CASSYITGASGNTIYF. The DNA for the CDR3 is TGTGCCAGCAGCTACATTACAGGTGCCTCTGGAAACACCATATATTTT.

The chain's CDR3 is CASSYRVVDYGYTF. The CDR3 nucleotides read TGTGCCAGCAGCTACAGGGTTGTTGACTATGGCTACACCTTC. The rearrangement uses TRBV7-9 and TRBJ1-2, with a possible D match to TRBD1 (6 bases). The germline V gene encodes CDR1 SEHNR and CDR2 FQNEAQ (reference sequence). The CDR3 length is 14 residues. Trimming took 4 bases from V and 3 from J, leaving 12 bases between them.

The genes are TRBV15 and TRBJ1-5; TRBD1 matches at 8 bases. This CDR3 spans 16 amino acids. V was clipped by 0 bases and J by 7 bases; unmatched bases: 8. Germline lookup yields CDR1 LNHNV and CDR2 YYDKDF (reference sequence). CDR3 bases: TGTGCCACCAGCAGAGATTTAGGACAGGGAGGACAGCCCCAGCATTTT. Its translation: CATSRDLGQGGQPQHF.

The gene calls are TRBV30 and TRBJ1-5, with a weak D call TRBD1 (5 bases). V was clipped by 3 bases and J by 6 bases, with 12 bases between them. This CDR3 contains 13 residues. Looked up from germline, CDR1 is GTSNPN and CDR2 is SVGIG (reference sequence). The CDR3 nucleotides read TGTGCCTGGAGCCGGGACTTAGGTCAGCCCCAGCATTTT. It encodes CAWSRDLGQPQHF. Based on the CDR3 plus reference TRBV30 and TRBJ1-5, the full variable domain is SQTIHQWPATLVQPVGSPLSLECTVEGTSNPNLYWYRQAAGRGLQLLFYSVGIGQISSEVPQNLSASRPQDRQFILSSKKLLLSDSGFYLCAWSRDLGQPQHFGDGTRLSIL.

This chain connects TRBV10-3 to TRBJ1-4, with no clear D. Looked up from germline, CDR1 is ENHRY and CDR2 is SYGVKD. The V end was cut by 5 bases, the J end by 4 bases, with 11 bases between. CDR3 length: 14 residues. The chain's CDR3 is CAISPSGNNEKLFF. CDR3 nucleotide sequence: TGTGCCATCAGTCCGAGCGGAAATAATGAAAAACTGTTTTTT.

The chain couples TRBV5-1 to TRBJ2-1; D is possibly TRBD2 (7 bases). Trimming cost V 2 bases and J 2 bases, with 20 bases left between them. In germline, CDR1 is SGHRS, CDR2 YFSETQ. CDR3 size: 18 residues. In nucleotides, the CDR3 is TGCGCCAGCAGCTTAGGGGGGAGCGGGGCCTTAACCTACAATGAGCAGTTCTTC. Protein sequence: CASSLGGSGALTYNEQFF.

CDR3 nucleotide sequence: TGTGCCAGTACATGGGGCACGGGCACTGAAGCTTTCTTT. Protein sequence: CASTWGTGTEAFF. V is TRBV19 and J is TRBJ1-1; tentatively, D is TRBD1 (5 bases). The CDR3 has 13 amino acids. V was shortened by 7 bases and J by 4 bases, with 13 bases between the two germline ends. CDR1 and CDR2 (germline): LNHDA, SQIVND (reference sequence).

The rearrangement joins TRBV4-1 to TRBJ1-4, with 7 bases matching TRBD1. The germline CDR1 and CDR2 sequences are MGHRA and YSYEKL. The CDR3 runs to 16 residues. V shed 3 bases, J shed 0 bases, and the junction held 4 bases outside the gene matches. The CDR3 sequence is CASSQLQGATNEKLFF. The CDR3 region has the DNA TGCGCCAGCAGCCAGCTTCAGGGGGCAACTAATGAAAAACTGTTTTTT.

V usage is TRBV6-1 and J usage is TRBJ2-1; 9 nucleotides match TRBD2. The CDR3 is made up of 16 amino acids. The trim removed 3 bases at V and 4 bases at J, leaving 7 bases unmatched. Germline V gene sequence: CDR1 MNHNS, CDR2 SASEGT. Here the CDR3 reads CASSDWRGGSYNEQFF. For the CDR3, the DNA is TGTGCCAGCAGTGATTGGCGGGGGGGCTCTTACAATGAGCAGTTCTTC.

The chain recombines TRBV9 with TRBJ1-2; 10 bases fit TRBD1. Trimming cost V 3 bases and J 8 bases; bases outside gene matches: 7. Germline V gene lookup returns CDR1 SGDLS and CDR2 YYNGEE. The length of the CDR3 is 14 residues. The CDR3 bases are TGTGCCAGCAGCGCCGGGACAGGGGTCGGGGGCTACACCTTC. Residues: CASSAGTGVGGYTF.

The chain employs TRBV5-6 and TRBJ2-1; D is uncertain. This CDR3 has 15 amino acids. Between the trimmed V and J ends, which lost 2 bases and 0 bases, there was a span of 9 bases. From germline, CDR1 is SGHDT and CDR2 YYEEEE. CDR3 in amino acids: CASSFGGSSYNEQFF. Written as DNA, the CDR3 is TGTGCCAGCAGCTTCGGCGGTAGCTCCTACAATGAGCAGTTCTTC.

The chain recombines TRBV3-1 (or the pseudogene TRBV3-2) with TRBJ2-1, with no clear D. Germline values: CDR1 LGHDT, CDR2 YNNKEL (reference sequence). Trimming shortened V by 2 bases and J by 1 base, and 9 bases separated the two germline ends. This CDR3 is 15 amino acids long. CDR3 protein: CASSQFRWSYNEQFF. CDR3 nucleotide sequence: TGTGCCAGCAGCCAATTTCGGTGGTCCTACAATGAGCAGTTCTTC.

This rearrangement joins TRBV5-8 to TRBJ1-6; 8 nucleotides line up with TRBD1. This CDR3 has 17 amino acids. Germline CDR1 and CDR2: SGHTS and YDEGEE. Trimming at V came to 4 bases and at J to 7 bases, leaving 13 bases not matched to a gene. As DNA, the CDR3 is TGTGCCAGCAGCCACACCCGACGGACAGGGTGGAATTCACCCCTCCACTTT. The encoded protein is CASSHTRRTGWNSPLHF.